Shown below are 2 T cell receptor beta chains from a single sample sequenced in a study of T cells expressing NK-cell markers. TCRdb reprocessed the 5' RACE reads, keeping one entry per CDR3 protein, no DNA. Seen in this sample are some 500,000 distinct CDR3 sequences; the ten most common clones hold under 1.5%. Source material: blood T cells: a sorted CD56 or NKG2C T cell subset, CD4+ or CD8+ T cells, or bulk PBMC T cells (not recorded which). Receptors were obtained from a woman in her forties or fifties in good health.

V is TRBV15 and J is TRBJ2-1; no DNA is available, so the TRBD2 call from TCRdb remains unchecked. Germline loops: CDR1 LNHNV, CDR2 YYDKDF (reference sequence). The CDR3 extends over 14 amino acids. The CDR3 protein is CATSSASGVIEQFF.

This sequence joins TRBV20-1 and TRBJ2-1; TCRdb's D call of TRBD2 is untestable without DNA. The CDR3 extends over 16 amino acids. The V gene's germline CDR1 is DFQATT and CDR2 SNEGSKA (reference sequence). CDR3 loop: CSARTSGPTSYNEQFF.